The clone carrying this TCR beta chain was observed many times. Its antigen is as yet unknown. Germline CDR1 SGHDN, CDR2 FVKESK. The CDR3 loop spans 14 amino acids. V was shortened by 4 bases and J by 5 bases, with 14 bases between the two germline ends. The authors made TCR beta cDNA from 500 to 600 ng total RNA with a constant-region primer. Three nested multiplex PCR rounds, a slightly modified ARM-PCR, produced the libraries for TCR beta. A C-beta reverse primer and TRBV1-TRBV30 forward primers served in each of the first two PCR rounds, at ten to eleven cycles apiece. TCRdb independently ran MiXCR on the multiplex PCR reads; one entry per CDR3 protein. This table has around 40,000 distinct CDR3 sequences, 73% appearing once. This sample was taken from a study of tumor-infiltrating lymphocytes in primary liver carcinoma. Background on the study: There were roughly 3.65 to 7.5 million productive TCRbeta reads per sample, a yield similar across tissue types.

Both RNA and DNA were isolated together from about 20-30 mg of bulk tissue that had not been sorted. Collection of samples drew on five separate regions of each tumor. Study-wide results and limits: Tumor-adjacent and tumor-blood pairs shared a smaller degree of overlap than tumor region pairs. Relative to blood, tumors carried a significantly larger fraction of the repertoire in their top 250 clones (p = 0.039).

The chain recombines TRBV14 with TRBJ2-5; D may be TRBD1 (5 bases). Sequenced material: liver tumor tissue from sampling region 2. As to subset: tumor region T2, inferior pole. The source of this sequence is a man aged 40-50 years with primary liver carcinoma and hepatitis B virus infection. The CDR3 DNA reads as TGTGCCAGCAGCCCGACCTTGGGGCGGGAGACCCAGTACTTC. Translated, it gives CASSPTLGRETQYF.